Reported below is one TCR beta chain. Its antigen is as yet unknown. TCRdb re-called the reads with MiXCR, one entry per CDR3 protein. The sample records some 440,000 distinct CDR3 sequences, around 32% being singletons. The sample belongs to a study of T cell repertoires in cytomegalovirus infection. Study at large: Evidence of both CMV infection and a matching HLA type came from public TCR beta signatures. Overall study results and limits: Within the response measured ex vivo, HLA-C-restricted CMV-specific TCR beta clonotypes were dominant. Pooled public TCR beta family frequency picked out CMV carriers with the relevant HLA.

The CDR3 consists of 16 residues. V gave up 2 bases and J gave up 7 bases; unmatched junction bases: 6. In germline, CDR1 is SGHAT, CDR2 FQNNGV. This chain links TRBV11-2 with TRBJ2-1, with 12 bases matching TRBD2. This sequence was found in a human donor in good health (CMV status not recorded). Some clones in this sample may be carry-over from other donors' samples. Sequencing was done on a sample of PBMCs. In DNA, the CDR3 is TGTGCCAGCAGCTTAATAGGGACTAGCGGGCCTAATGAGCAGTTCTTC. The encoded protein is CASSLIGTSGPNEQFF.